This passage covers 28 T cell receptor beta chains from one sample sequenced in a study of vaccination effects on CD4 cells after COVID-19. Viral peptide pool expansion of antigen-specific CD4+ T cells preceded sequencing in the ViraFEST assay. Around day 10 of culture, CD4+ T cells were separated out. None of the vaccinated had previously contracted SARS-CoV-2, and their nucleocapsid antibodies tested negative. The table came from immunoSEQ multiplex PCR; TCRdb's copy has only in-frame clones and leaves some out. The sample consists of tens of thousands of clones, roughly 73% of them appearing once. No antigen has been assigned to these receptors. This specimen was CD4+ T cells from PBMCs cultured with SARS-CoV-2 spike peptides, taken before COVID-19 vaccination. The receptor source for this set is a human donor who received a COVID-19 vaccine.

The V and J genes are TRBV5-1 and TRBJ1-1; D not certain. V shed 1 base and J shed 4 bases, with 11 bases lying between them. The length of the CDR3 is 14 residues. The germline CDR1 and CDR2 sequences are SGHRS and YFSETQ. This CDR3 reads CASSLRPGGTEAFF. CDR3 nucleotides: TGCGCCAGCAGCTTGCGTCCGGGTGGCACTGAAGCTTTCTTT. Using reference TRBV5-1 and TRBJ1-1 for the parts outside the CDR3, the full variable domain is KAGVTQTPRYLIKTRGQQVTLSCSPISGHRSVSWYQQTPGQGLQFLFEYFSETQRNKGNFPGRFSGRQFSNSRSEMNVSTLELGDSALYLCASSLRPGGTEAFFGQGTRLTVV.

The count of this clone is one. The gene calls are TRBV3-1 (or the pseudogene TRBV3-2) and TRBJ2-1; 12 bases line up with TRBD2. This CDR3 contains 15 residues. The trim removed 4 bases at V and 6 bases at J, leaving 4 bases unmatched. CDR1 and CDR2 from the germline V gene are LGHDT and YNNKEL (reference sequence). The CDR3 region is CASSLLAGGGNEQFF. Written as DNA, the CDR3 is TGTGCCAGCAGCCTACTAGCGGGGGGCGGCAATGAGCAGTTCTTC.

The J gene is TRBJ1-3, the V gene TRBV5-1; D gene uncertain. The CDR3 runs to 16 residues. V lost 3 bases to trimming and J lost 0 bases, with 13 bases between them. The germline CDR1 and CDR2 sequences are SGHRS and YFSETQ. CDR3: CASSSGLPGSGNTIYF. DNA for the CDR3: TGCGCCAGCAGCTCTGGCCTCCCCGGCTCTGGAAACACCATATATTTT.

V usage is TRBV11-3 and J usage is TRBJ2-1, with unresolved D. The V gene lost 3 bases and the J gene lost 8 bases, with 14 bases spanning the gap. CDR1 and CDR2 from the germline V gene are SGHNT and YENEEA. The CDR3 spans 14 residues. The CDR3 DNA sequence: TGTGCCAGCAGCTTTATGGGGTCGGTGGATGAGCAGTTCTTC. Translating it yields CASSFMGSVDEQFF.

The rearrangement links TRBV6-2 or TRBV6-3 to TRBJ2-5; 9 bases line up with TRBD2. V lost 0 bases and J lost 5; bases outside the gene matches: 10. This CDR3 region has 17 residues. Per germline, CDR1 MNHEY and CDR2 SVGEGT. CDR3 nucleotide sequence: TGTGCCAGCAGTTACTCGTCTAGGAGCGGGGGGCAGGAGACCCAGTACTTC. Residues: CASSYSSRSGGQETQYF.

The V and J genes are TRBV5-1 and TRBJ2-7; D is perhaps TRBD2 (5 bases). V was cut by 6 bases and J by 6 bases, with 10 bases left in between. The CDR3 length is 11 residues. Germline assignment: CDR1 SGHRS and CDR2 YFSETQ. CDR3 sequence reads: CASKGETEQYF. CDR3 coding DNA: TGCGCCAGCAAGGGAGAAACCGAGCAGTACTTC. The entire variable domain, with the rest obtained from reference TRBV5-1 and TRBJ2-7, is as follows: KAGVTQTPRYLIKTRGQQVTLSCSPISGHRSVSWYQQTPGQGLQFLFEYFSETQRNKGNFPGRFSGRQFSNSRSEMNVSTLELGDSALYLCASKGETEQYFGPGTRLTVT.

The CDR3 DNA reads as TGTGCCAGCAGCTCACTTACTAGCGGTTCCTTTTCAGACGAGCAGTACTTC. Its translation: CASSSLTSGSFSDEQYF. The chain employs TRBV5-8 and TRBJ2-7; 8 bases match TRBD2. The CDR3 is 17 amino acids. The V segment lost 3 bases and the J segment 5 bases; nucleotides outside the gene matches: 16. Germline-derived CDR1 and CDR2 are SGHTS and YDEGEE.

This clone was seen a few times. This chain connects TRBV11-2 to TRBJ1-5; 9 positions match TRBD1. The CDR3 totals 13 residues. Germline V gene data show CDR1 as SGHAT and CDR2 as FQNNGV. V lost 5 bases to trimming and J lost 7 bases; unmatched junction nucleotides: 3. As DNA, the CDR3 is TGTGCCAGCAGCCAGGACAGGGGACAGCCCCAGCATTTT. This gives the protein CASSQDRGQPQHF.

The chain links TRBV4-1 to TRBJ1-2; no reliable D call. This CDR3 contains 17 residues. V dropped 0 bases and J dropped 0 bases, with 14 bases sitting between them. Germline V gene lookup returns CDR1 MGHRA and CDR2 YSYEKL. The CDR3 DNA follows: TGCGCCAGCAGCCAAGATGCGGGTACGATCTCTAACTATGGCTACACCTTC. Translated, it gives CASSQDAGTISNYGYTF.

The rearrangement uses TRBV19 and TRBJ1-2; D is uncertain. The CDR3 totals 15 residues. CDR1 LNHDA and CDR2 SQIVND come from the germline V gene (reference sequence). Trimming removed 3 bases from V and 8 bases from J, with 19 bases in between. The CDR3 spells CASSIPLASRRGYTF. As DNA, the CDR3 is TGTGCCAGTAGTATTCCCCTCGCATCCCGCCGCGGCTACACCTTC.

This clone was found once. V gene TRBV3-1 (or the pseudogene TRBV3-2) combines with J gene TRBJ2-3; D is possibly TRBD2 (5 bases). Germline CDR1 reads LGHDT; CDR2 reads YNNKEL (reference sequence). The CDR3 totals 13 residues. Trimming cost V 3 bases and J 6 bases, with 10 bases left between them. The CDR3 spells CASSQGVEDTQYF. The CDR3 DNA is TGTGCCAGCAGCCAGGGAGTAGAGGATACGCAGTATTTT.

This chain uses TRBV6-4 with TRBJ1-4, with 9 bases lining up with TRBD1. The CDR3 is 17 amino acids. CDR1 is MRHNA and CDR2 is SNTAGT in the germline V gene. The ends lost 8 bases at V and 0 bases at J; junction bases unmatched: 10. CDR3 in DNA: TGTGCCAGCTGGCCACCGGGACAGGGTCCAACTAATGAAAAACTGTTTTTT. This encodes CASWPPGQGPTNEKLFF.

This chain's CDR3 is CASSPTRGQNLKLFF. The CDR3 coding sequence is TGTGCCAGCAGCCCTACGCGGGGACAGAACCTAAAACTGTTTTTT. V is TRBV7-9 and J is TRBJ1-4, with 7 bases matching TRBD1. Trimming at V came to 5 bases and at J to 10 bases, leaving 13 bases not matched to a gene. Germline loops: CDR1 SEHNR, CDR2 FQNEAQ (reference sequence). The CDR3 has 15 residues.

The V and J genes are TRBV5-1 and TRBJ1-3; 9 bases are shared with TRBD1. The CDR3 covers 17 residues. CDR1 is SGHRS, CDR2 YFSETQ, per germline. V was clipped by 0 bases and J by 0 bases; unmatched bases: 4. The CDR3, as DNA: TGCGCCAGCAGCTTGGCCGGGACAGGGTACTCTGGAAACACCATATATTTT. Translating it yields CASSLAGTGYSGNTIYF. The complete variable domain, with remaining parts taken from reference TRBV5-1 and TRBJ1-3, reads KAGVTQTPRYLIKTRGQQVTLSCSPISGHRSVSWYQQTPGQGLQFLFEYFSETQRNKGNFPGRFSGRQFSNSRSEMNVSTLELGDSALYLCASSLAGTGYSGNTIYFGEGSWLTVV.

This clone showed up just a few times. The genes are TRBV27 and TRBJ1-1; D is ambiguous. Germline CDR1 is MNHEY and CDR2 is SMNVEV (reference sequence). The CDR3 is 16 amino acids. The V end lost 4 bases, the J end lost 3 bases, and 18 bases lay between the germline ends. In DNA, the CDR3 is TGTGCCAGCAGTTCCCTAGAGGGTCTTGGGTACACTGAAGCTTTCTTT. Protein sequence: CASSSLEGLGYTEAFF.

This chain uses TRBV3-1 (or the pseudogene TRBV3-2) with TRBJ2-7; 10 bases map to TRBD2. V shed 1 base and J 2 bases; nucleotides not matched to a gene: 5. This CDR3 is built from 16 residues. Germline CDR1 and CDR2: LGHDT and YNNKEL (reference sequence). The CDR3 DNA is TGTGCCAGCAGCCAAGGGGCTAGCGGGAGCCCCTACGAGCAGTACTTC. Amino acids: CASSQGASGSPYEQYF.

This chain links TRBV5-1 with TRBJ2-1; D may be TRBD2 (7 bases). Germline loops: CDR1 SGHRS, CDR2 YFSETQ. V was cut by 0 bases and J by 5 bases, with 15 bases left in between. The CDR3 runs 16 residues. CDR3 nucleotide sequence: TGCGCCAGCAGCTTGGCGGGGGGCTGGGATGACAATGAGCAGTTCTTC. Translating gives CASSLAGGWDDNEQFF.

A few counts support this clone. The chain couples TRBV19 to TRBJ1-5, with 7 bases fitting TRBD1. The trim removed 7 bases at V and 4 bases at J, leaving 10 bases unmatched. The CDR3 is 15 amino acids. Germline CDR1 reads LNHDA; CDR2 reads SQIVND (reference sequence). CDR3 sequence: CASTLRQGTNQPQHF. The CDR3, as DNA: TGTGCCAGTACCCTCCGACAGGGTACTAATCAGCCCCAGCATTTT. Variable domain in full (rest from reference TRBV19 and TRBJ1-5): DGGITQSPKYLFRKEGQNVTLSCEQNLNHDAMYWYRQDPGQGLRLIYYSQIVNDFQKGDIAEGYSVSREKKESFPLTVTSAQKNPTAFYLCASTLRQGTNQPQHFGDGTRLSIL.

This clone was seen once. The CDR3: CASSLTSIEQFF. CDR3 nucleotides: TGCGCCAGCAGCTTGACTAGCATCGAGCAGTTCTTC. This rearrangement joins TRBV5-1 to TRBJ2-1; maybe TRBD2 (6 bases). CDR1 SGHRS and CDR2 YFSETQ come from the germline V gene. The V and J ends lost 1 base and 10 bases respectively, with 9 bases between them. The CDR3 is 12 residues long.

The chain recombines TRBV6-6 with TRBJ1-1; no definite D call. The CDR3 totals 12 residues. The germline V gene encodes CDR1 MNHNY and CDR2 SVGAGI (reference sequence). Trimming took off 2 bases at V and 3 bases at J, with 4 bases between the two ends. This CDR3 is CASSYGDTEAFF. The CDR3 nucleotides are TGTGCCAGCAGTTACGGTGACACTGAAGCTTTCTTT.

The gene calls are TRBV7-9 and TRBJ2-7; D call uncertain. Trimming took off 1 base at V and 0 bases at J, with 10 bases between the two ends. Germline V gene data show CDR1 as SEHNR and CDR2 as FQNEAQ (reference sequence). The CDR3 totals 15 residues. The CDR3 loop reads CASSLDYLSSYEQYF. CDR3 DNA: TGTGCCAGCAGCTTAGACTACTTGAGCTCCTACGAGCAGTACTTC.

The genes are TRBV5-1 and TRBJ2-7, with TRBD2 matching over 14 bases. The J segment lost 5 bases and the V segment lost 4 bases, leaving 8 bases of the junction unmatched. Per the germline V gene, CDR1 is SGHRS and CDR2 is YFSETQ. The CDR3 consists of 16 residues. The CDR3 spells CASSLGLAGGSHEQYF. The CDR3 DNA is TGCGCCAGCAGCCTCGGACTAGCGGGAGGATCCCACGAGCAGTACTTC.

This clone occurred a few times. V gene TRBV5-6 combines with J gene TRBJ1-5; a possible D gene is TRBD1 (5 bases). Trimming removed 3 bases from V and 3 bases from J, with 7 bases in between. Germline assignment: CDR1 SGHDT and CDR2 YYEEEE. The CDR3 runs 13 residues. CDR3 DNA: TGTGCCAGCAGCTGGGGGTTCAATCAGCCCCAGCATTTT. As protein: CASSWGFNQPQHF.

The chain couples TRBV3-1 (or the pseudogene TRBV3-2) to TRBJ2-7; 11 bases align to TRBD2. The CDR3 runs 15 residues. CDR1 LGHDT and CDR2 YNNKEL come from the germline V gene (reference sequence). V lost 2 bases and J lost 9; bases outside the gene matches: 9. CDR3 DNA sequence: TGTGCCAGCAGCCAAAGCACTAGCGGGGGAGCGGTGCAGTACTTC. Its translation: CASSQSTSGGAVQYF.

This chain uses TRBV5-5 with TRBJ2-7, with 7 bases identical to TRBD1. The CDR3 spans 16 residues. V lost 2 bases to trimming and J lost 2 bases; unmatched junction nucleotides: 10. Germline CDR1 and CDR2: SGHKS and YYEKEE (reference sequence). Written as DNA, the CDR3 is TGTGCCAGCAGCTTAGGGGGCGCCGGGCGTACCTACGAGCAGTACTTC. Encoded protein: CASSLGGAGRTYEQYF.

This chain uses TRBV9 with TRBJ2-2; no clear D. The CDR3 contains 16 residues. V was shortened by 0 bases and J by 5 bases, with 14 bases between the two germline ends. CDR1 SGDLS and CDR2 YYNGEE come from the germline V gene. The CDR3 nucleotides are TGTGCCAGCAGCGTAGTTGGGAACGCGCCGACCGGGGAGCTGTTTTTT. This gives the protein CASSVVGNAPTGELFF.

This rearrangement joins TRBV2 to TRBJ2-1, with D possibly TRBD1 on 6 matching bases. The CDR3 has 13 amino acids. The ends were cut back, 8 bases at V and 6 bases at J, with 14 bases in the middle. Germline V gene data show CDR1 as SNHLY and CDR2 as FYNNEI. CDR3 sequence: CASLRDTVNEQFF. Here the CDR3 DNA reads TGTGCCAGCCTCCGGGACACCGTCAATGAGCAGTTCTTC.

The V gene is TRBV4-1, the J gene TRBJ1-1, with TRBD1 matching over 7 bases. Germline loops: CDR1 MGHRA, CDR2 YSYEKL. V lost 1 base and J lost 1; bases outside the gene matches: 9. The CDR3 consists of 17 residues. CDR3 DNA sequence: TGCGCCAGCAGCCAAGTTCAGGGGGTGGGTCGGAACACTGAAGCTTTCTTT. This codes for CASSQVQGVGRNTEAFF.